The entry below gives a single T cell receptor (beta chain) sequence along with its context. Random hexamers were used to reverse transcribe the RNA input (0.5 to 1 ug). Via MiXCR, TCRdb re-called the immunoSEQ multiplex PCR reads, giving one row per CDR3 protein. The table records some 100,000 distinct CDR3 sequences, approximately 93% of them present only once. The V end was cut by 5 bases, the J end by 5 bases, with 15 bases between. The CDR3 has 14 residues. Germline V CDR1 and CDR2: SEHNR, FQNEAQ (reference sequence). The data derive from a study of CD8 T cells in Susac syndrome. The clonotype was recovered from a human donor with multiple sclerosis. Sequences were obtained from CD4+ T cells from PBMCs. The chain is built from TRBV7-9 and TRBJ1-1; perhaps TRBD1 as D (5 bases). CDR3 in amino acids: CASSLRTGGTEAFF. The CDR3 nucleotides read TGTGCCAGCAGCCTAAGGACTGGGGGGACTGAAGCTTTCTTT.